This T cell receptor (beta chain) appears in the sequencing data of a study of ipilimumab plus nivolumab after autologous stem cell transplantation (dated by TCRdb to about 2021). Context from the whole study: A median of roughly 5 ipilimumab doses and 8 nivolumab doses was received by trial patients. The intent-to-treat population of the trial was made up of 35 to 45 patients. Primary refractory and relapsed disease were included in the DLBCL cohort, with 18-month progression-free survival of 85.7% and 28.6%, respectively. Patients in the trial were undergoing autologous transplant and had high-risk diffuse large B cell lymphoma, mature T cell lymphoma, or multiple myeloma.

Here is what the overall study found, with its caveats: According to the authors, a biologic rationale for studying the approach further came from T cell receptor repertoire, regulatory T cell phenotype and gut microbiota profiles. Combined checkpoint inhibition appeared tolerable as post-transplant consolidation, according to the authors' conclusion.

The method was the immunoSEQ multiplex PCR assay. This is the immuneACCESS table as TCRdb keeps it, with only in-frame sequences that have V and J called. A part of the clones is gone; compared with another copy, unresolved V genes explain less than half, and the rest is unexplained. Across this sample there are more than 9,500 clones, with roughly three quarters seen only once. The top ten clonotypes cover roughly 30% of the sample. On this clone itself: The antigen this receptor binds is unknown. No much larger clonotype is one base removed from it; base qualities were not supplied.

CDR1 and CDR2 were assigned from the germline V gene as SGHRS and YFSETQ. Spanning cysteine to phenylalanine, the CDR3 consists of 14 amino acids. CDR3 DNA only is kept here, 42 bases in frame from base 1. V gives up 4 bases and J gives up 2 bases, and the segment between their germline ends measures 12 bases. Checkpoint therapy began 14 to 28 days after autologous transplant, with ipilimumab given at 1 mg/kg intravenously on day 1 of selected weeks. Nivolumab was administered at 3 mg/kg intravenously on day 1 of weeks 1, 4, 7, 10, and every two weeks through week 26. The study was a Phase Ib clinical trial testing combined checkpoint inhibition with ipilimumab and nivolumab as consolidation after autologous stem cell transplantation.

Here the sequenced sample was PBMCs, taken in a trial of ipilimumab plus nivolumab as post-transplant consolidation. The TCR comes from a male donor with diffuse large B-cell lymphoma. The chain links TRBV5-1 with TRBJ1-2; D gene: possibly TRBD1, on 6 matching bases. CDR3 reads: CASSNTGINYGYTF. The DNA sequence is as follows: TGCGCCAGCAGCAACACAGGGATAAACTATGGCTACACCTTC.